What follows describes a single TCR beta chain. Its antigen remains unidentified. Trimming took 2 bases from V and 1 from J, leaving 13 bases between them. This CDR3 comprises 16 residues. Germline CDR1 is SGHNT and CDR2 is YENEEA. The record originates from a study of siplizumab effects on memory and regulatory T cells. Sequencing used immunoSEQ multiplex PCR; TCRdb keeps in-frame clones, though not all of them. The sample consists of about 56,000 clones, around 98% of them appearing once. Study-level results: The naive T cell population seemed more diverse than memory cells and seemed a major contributor to the alloresponse. Significantly reduced by siplizumab was the cumulative frequency of alloreactive sequences, namely those traceable to unstimulated CD4+ memory cells. A small minority of alloreactive clones were mapped to unstimulated subsets.

The chain employs TRBV11-3 and TRBJ2-3; D unresolved. The sequence came from a human donor in good health. The sample consisted of naive CD8+ T cells sorted from blood. The CDR3, as DNA: TGTGCCAGCAGCTTACAAGGGCTCTTGGGCACAGATACGCAGTATTTT. The encoded protein is CASSLQGLLGTDTQYF.